This T cell receptor (beta chain) was recovered during a study of long-term antiretroviral therapy in people with HIV. Overall study: Initial samples were collected about a decade before the 2015 immediate-ART recommendation. Study findings and constraints: Post-treatment diversity went higher with ART but stayed below transplant donor controls. Pre-ART expanded clones dominated the repertoire at every time point.

Samples were assayed with immunoSEQ v3.0 at survey level. Here immunoSEQ multiplex PCR was the method, and the copy in TCRdb shows in-frame clones only, minus some. The profile shows fewer than 20,000 clones, around three quarters of them singletons. Germline assignment: CDR1 GTSNPN and CDR2 SVGIG (reference sequence). With 5 bases removed from V and 0 bases from J, the gap between germline ends came to 16 bases. The CDR3 is made up of 15 amino acids. Of note for this clone: The antigen is not known.

Sequencing used unsorted PBMCs, obtained 1.5 years before starting antiretroviral therapy. The TCR was taken from a woman in her forties or fifties with HIV. The rearrangement links TRBV30 to TRBJ1-1; a weak D match, TRBD1 (6 bases). As DNA, the CDR3 is TGTGCCTGGGGGCGGGGGGGCGTACTGAACACTGAAGCTTTCTTT. It is translated as CAWGRGGVLNTEAFF.